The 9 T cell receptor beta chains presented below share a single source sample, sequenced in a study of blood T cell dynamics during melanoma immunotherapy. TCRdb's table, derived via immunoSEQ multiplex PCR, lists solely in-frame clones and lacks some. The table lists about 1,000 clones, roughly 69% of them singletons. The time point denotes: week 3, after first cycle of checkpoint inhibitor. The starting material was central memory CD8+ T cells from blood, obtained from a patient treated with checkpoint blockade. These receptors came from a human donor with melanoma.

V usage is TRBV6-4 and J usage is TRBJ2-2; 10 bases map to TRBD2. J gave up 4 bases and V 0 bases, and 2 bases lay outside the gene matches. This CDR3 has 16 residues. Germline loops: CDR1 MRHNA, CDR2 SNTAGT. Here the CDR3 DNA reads TGTGCCAGCAGTGACTCGGGACTAGCGAGCACCGGGGAGCTGTTTTTT. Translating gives CASSDSGLASTGELFF.

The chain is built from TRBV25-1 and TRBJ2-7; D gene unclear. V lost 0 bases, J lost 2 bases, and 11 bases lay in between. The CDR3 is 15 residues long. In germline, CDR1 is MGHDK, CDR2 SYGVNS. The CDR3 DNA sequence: TGTGCCAGCAGTGAATATGCAGACCCACCCTACGAGCAGTACTTC. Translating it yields CASSEYADPPYEQYF.

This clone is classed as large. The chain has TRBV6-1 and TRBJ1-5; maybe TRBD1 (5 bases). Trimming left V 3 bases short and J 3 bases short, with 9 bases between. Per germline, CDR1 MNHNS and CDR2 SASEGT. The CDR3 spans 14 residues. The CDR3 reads CASSDRVDNQPQHF. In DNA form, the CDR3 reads TGTGCCAGCAGTGACAGGGTTGACAATCAGCCCCAGCATTTT.

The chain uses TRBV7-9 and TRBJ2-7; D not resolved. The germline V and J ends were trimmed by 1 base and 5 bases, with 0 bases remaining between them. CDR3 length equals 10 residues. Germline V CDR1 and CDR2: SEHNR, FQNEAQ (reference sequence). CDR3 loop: CASSLDEQYF. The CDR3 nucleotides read TGTGCCAGCAGCTTAGACGAGCAGTACTTC.

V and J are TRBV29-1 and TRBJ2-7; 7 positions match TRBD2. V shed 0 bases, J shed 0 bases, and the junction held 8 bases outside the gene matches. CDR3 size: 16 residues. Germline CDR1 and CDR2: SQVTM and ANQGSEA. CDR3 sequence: CSVEDRSGTRSYEQYF. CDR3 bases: TGCAGCGTTGAAGATCGGAGCGGGACCCGCTCCTACGAGCAGTACTTC.

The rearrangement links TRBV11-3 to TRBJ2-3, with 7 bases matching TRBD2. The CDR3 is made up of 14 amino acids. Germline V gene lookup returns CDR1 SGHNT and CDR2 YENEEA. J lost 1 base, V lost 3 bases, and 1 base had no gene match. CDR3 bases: TGTGCCAGCAGCTTGCTAGCGGGCACAGATACGCAGTATTTT. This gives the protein CASSLLAGTDTQYF.

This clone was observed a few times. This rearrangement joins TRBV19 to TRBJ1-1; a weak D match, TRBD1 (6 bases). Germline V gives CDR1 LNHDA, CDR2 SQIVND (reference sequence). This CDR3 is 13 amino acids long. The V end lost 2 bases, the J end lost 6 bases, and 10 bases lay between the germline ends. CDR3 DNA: TGTGCCAGTAGTATACAGGGGTGGGCTGAAGCTTTCTTT. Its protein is CASSIQGWAEAFF.

CDR3 sequence: CASSMDRGTVDTQYF. CDR3 DNA sequence: TGTGCCAGCAGCATGGACAGGGGGACGGTAGATACGCAGTATTTT. This chain links TRBV7-9 with TRBJ2-3; 10 bases fit TRBD1. Unmatched junction bases numbered 7, after V lost 5 bases and J lost 5 bases. The V gene's germline CDR1 is SEHNR and CDR2 FQNEAQ (reference sequence). The CDR3 loop spans 15 amino acids.

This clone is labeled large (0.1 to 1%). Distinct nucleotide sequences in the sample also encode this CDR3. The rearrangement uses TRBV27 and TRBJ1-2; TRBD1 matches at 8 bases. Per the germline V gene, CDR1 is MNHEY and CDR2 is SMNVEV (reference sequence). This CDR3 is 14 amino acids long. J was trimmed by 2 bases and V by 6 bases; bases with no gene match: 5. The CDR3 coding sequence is TGTGCCAGCAGCCTACAGGGGGGCAACTATGGCTACACCTTC. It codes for CASSLQGGNYGYTF.